Listed below are T cell receptor beta chains from one sample, sequenced in a study of response to subunit inactivated influenza vaccine. Each CDR3 protein gets one entry after TCRdb re-called the RT-PCR reads with MiXCR. The sample holds about 520,000 distinct CDR3 sequences; 25% are singletons and the top ten take 1.5% to 2%. The source was CD4+ T cells sorted from PBMCs, collected around 5 days after vaccination. Receptors were obtained from a man between 45 and 60 years old who received an inactivated influenza vaccine. The CDR3 runs from the conserved cysteine through the conserved F or W. A D gene is named only where the DNA matches it firmly. For some rows the clone size is stated as once, few or many, or as a class when expanded; others skip it.

few | - | TRBJ2-1 | TRBV12-3/TRBV12-4 | CASSFIVGNNEQFF
few | - | TRBJ2-7 | TRBV12-3/TRBV12-4 | CASWLGSGSYEQYF
- | - | TRBJ2-7 | TRBV20-1 | CSAHPTGDYEQYF
few | - | TRBJ1-2 | TRBV7-2 | CASSSGRNFYGYTF
few | - | TRBJ2-5 | TRBV12-3/TRBV12-4 | CASSRLGRGETQYF
- | TRBD2 | TRBJ2-1 | TRBV6-5 | CASSYLGLAGFSEQFF
- | TRBD1 | TRBJ2-2 | TRBV7-2 | CASSFGQGITGELFF
- | TRBD1 | TRBJ2-2 | TRBV5-1 | CASSLGTGTGSWNTGELFF
few | - | TRBJ1-6 | TRBV20-1 | CSARDQRFGGGQRGNSPLHF
- | - | TRBJ1-2 | TRBV7-9 | CASSSTVVSYTF
- | - | TRBJ1-1 | TRBV5-1 | CASGNEVSNTEAFF
- | - | TRBJ2-7 | TRBV7-2 | CASSSTRNYEQYF
- | TRBD2 | TRBJ2-1 | TRBV27 | CASRRAGEYEQFF
- | TRBD2 | TRBJ2-3 | TRBV9 | CASAASGNPTDTQYF
few | - | TRBJ2-6 | TRBV6-2/TRBV6-3 | CASTDRMRSGANVLTF
few | - | TRBJ2-2 | TRBV7-2 | CASSSSVGTGELFF
few | - | TRBJ2-3 | TRBV28 | CASFSPDTQYF
- | - | TRBJ1-6 | TRBV18 | CASSQTAYNSPLHF
many | TRBD2 | TRBJ2-7 | TRBV5-1 | CASSITSGRSYEQYF
- | TRBD2 | TRBJ2-3 | TRBV7-2 | CASSLGLAGDQEDTQYF
few | TRBD1 | TRBJ2-2 | TRBV5-4 | CASSPDRGRSGELFF
- | TRBD2 | TRBJ2-1 | TRBV20-1 | CSARDLAGYNKQFF
- | - | TRBJ1-4 | TRBV12-3/TRBV12-4 | CASSLGWATNEKLFF
- | - | TRBJ2-2 | TRBV4-3 | CASSQDLMVRDTGELFF
- | - | TRBJ2-5 | TRBV7-9 | CASSFTGVFETQYF
- | - | TRBJ1-3 | TRBV6-5 | CASSSSWGEVNTIYF
few | - | TRBJ2-1 | TRBV6-4 | CASSDSRFSEQFF
- | - | TRBJ1-4 | TRBV3-1 | CASSQSPGRANEKLFF